The clone carrying this T cell receptor beta chain was counted many times. Its matching antigen is unknown. This sample was included in a study of blood T cells in healthy people across ages. Next came a second PCR, run for roughly 7 to 12 cycles, which used a sample-barcoded 5' primer along with a J-beta primer mix. Via MiXCR, TCRdb re-called the 5' RACE reads, giving one row per CDR3 protein. The data show some 790,000 distinct CDR3 sequences, around 26% seen once. Whole-study findings and limits: Higher diversity, along with more naive CD4+ cells, distinguished long-lived donors from aged donors.

This receptor was identified in an elderly woman in good health. Sequenced input: blood.

In DNA, the CDR3 is TGTGCCAGCAGTAAGGGACTAGCGGGGGGGGAGGATACGCAGTATTTT. Protein sequence: CASSKGLAGGEDTQYF. V is TRBV6-5 and J is TRBJ2-3, with TRBD2 matching 16 bases. Germline V gene lookup returns CDR1 MNHEY and CDR2 SVGAGI. The CDR3 is made up of 16 amino acids. V was clipped by 5 bases and J by 6 bases; unmatched bases: 5.